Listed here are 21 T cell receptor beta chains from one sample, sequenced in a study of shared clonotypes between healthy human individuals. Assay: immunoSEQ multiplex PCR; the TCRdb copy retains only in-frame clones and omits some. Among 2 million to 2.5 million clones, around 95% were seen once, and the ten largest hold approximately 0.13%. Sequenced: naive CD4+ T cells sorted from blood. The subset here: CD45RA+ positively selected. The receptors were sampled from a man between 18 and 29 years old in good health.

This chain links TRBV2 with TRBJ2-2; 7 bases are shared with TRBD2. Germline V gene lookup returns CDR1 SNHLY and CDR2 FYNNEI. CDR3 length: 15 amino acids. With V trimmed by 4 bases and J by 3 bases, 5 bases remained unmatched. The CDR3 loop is CASSAASGYTGELFF. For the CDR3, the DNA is TGTGCCAGCAGTGCTGCTAGCGGCTACACCGGGGAGCTGTTTTTT.

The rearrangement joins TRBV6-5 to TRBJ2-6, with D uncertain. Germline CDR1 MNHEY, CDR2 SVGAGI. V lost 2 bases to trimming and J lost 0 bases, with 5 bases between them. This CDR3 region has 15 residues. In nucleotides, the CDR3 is TGTGCCAGCAGTTACATAACCTCTGGGGCCAACGTCCTGACTTTC. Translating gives CASSYITSGANVLTF.

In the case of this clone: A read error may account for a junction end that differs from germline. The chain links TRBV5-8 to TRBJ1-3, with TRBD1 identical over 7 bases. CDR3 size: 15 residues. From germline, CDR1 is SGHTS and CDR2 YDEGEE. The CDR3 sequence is CASSLADRRGNTIYF. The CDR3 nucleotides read TGTGCCAGCAGTTTGGCGGACAGGCGGGGAAACACCATATATTTT.

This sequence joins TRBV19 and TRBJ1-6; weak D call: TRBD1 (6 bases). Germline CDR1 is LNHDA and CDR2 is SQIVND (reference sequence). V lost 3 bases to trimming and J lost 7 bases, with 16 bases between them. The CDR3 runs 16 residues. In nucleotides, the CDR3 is TGTGCCAGTAGTATCGGGACACCCATCGAAAATTCACCCCTCCACTTT. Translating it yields CASSIGTPIENSPLHF.

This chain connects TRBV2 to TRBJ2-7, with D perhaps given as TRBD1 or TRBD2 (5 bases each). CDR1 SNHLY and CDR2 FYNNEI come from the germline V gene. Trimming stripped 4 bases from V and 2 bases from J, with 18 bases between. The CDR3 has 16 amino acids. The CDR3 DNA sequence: TGTGCCAGCAGTGTACCGGGGCCGATTTTTACCTACGAGCAGTACTTC. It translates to CASSVPGPIFTYEQYF.

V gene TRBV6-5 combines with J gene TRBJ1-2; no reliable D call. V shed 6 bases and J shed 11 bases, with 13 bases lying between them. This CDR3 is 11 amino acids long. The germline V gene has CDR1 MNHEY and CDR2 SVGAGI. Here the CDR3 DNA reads TGTGCCAGCAGCAGTCTCGCTCTGTACACCTTC. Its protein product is CASSSLALYTF.

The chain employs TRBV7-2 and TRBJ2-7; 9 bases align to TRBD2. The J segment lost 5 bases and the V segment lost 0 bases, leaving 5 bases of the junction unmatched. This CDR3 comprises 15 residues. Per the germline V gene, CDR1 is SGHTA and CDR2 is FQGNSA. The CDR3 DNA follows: TGTGCCAGCAGCTTAGCATCCCTAGCGGGAAACGAGCAGTACTTC. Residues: CASSLASLAGNEQYF.

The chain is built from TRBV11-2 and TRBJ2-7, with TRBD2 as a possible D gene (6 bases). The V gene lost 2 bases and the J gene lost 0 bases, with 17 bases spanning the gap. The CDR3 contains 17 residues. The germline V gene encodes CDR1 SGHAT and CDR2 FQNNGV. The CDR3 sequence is CASSLTRSGDFSYEQYF. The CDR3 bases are TGTGCCAGCAGCTTAACAAGATCGGGGGATTTCTCCTACGAGCAGTACTTC.

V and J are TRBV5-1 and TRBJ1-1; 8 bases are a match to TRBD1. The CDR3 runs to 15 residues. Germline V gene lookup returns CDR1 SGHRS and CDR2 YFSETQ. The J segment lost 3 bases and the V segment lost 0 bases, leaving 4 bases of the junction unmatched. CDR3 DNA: TGCGCCAGCAGCTTGGAATCAGGGGGCGACACTGAAGCTTTCTTT. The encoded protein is CASSLESGGDTEAFF.

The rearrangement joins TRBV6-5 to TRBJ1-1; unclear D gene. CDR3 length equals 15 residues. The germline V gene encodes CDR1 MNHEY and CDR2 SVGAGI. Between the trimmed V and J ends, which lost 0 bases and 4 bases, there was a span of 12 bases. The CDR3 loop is CASSYSGSIGTEAFF. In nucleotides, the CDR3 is TGTGCCAGCAGTTACTCCGGATCCATCGGCACTGAAGCTTTCTTT.

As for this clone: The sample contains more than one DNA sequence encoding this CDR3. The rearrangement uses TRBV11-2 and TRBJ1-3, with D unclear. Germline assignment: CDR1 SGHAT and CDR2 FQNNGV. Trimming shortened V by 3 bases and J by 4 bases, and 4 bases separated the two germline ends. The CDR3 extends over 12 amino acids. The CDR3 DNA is TGTGCCAGCAGCTTGGCGGGAAACACCATATATTTT. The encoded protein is CASSLAGNTIYF. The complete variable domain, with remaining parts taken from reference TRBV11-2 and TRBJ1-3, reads EAGVAQSPRYKIIEKRQSVAFWCNPISGHATLYWYQQILGQGPKLLIQFQNNGVVDDSQLPKDRFSAERLKGVDSTLKIQPAKLEDSAVYLCASSLAGNTIYFGEGSWLTVV.

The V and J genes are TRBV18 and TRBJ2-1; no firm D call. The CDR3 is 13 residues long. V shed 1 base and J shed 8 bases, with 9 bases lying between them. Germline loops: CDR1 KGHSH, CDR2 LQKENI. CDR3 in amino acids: CASSPRARYEQFF. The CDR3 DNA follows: TGTGCCAGCTCACCACGGGCCCGGTATGAGCAGTTCTTC.

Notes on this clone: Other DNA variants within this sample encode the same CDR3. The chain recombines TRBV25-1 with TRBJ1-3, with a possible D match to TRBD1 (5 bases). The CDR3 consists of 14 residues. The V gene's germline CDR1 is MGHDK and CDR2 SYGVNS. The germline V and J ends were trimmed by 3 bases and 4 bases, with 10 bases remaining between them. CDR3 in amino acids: CASSERGSGNTIYF. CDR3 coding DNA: TGTGCCAGCAGTGAGAGGGGAAGCGGAAACACCATATATTTT.

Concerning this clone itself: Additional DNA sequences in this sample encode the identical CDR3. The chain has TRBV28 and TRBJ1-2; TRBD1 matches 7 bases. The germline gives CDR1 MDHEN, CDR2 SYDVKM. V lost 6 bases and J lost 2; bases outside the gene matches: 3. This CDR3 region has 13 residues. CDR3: CASSQTGNYGYTF. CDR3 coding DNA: TGTGCCAGCAGCCAGACAGGGAACTATGGCTACACCTTC.

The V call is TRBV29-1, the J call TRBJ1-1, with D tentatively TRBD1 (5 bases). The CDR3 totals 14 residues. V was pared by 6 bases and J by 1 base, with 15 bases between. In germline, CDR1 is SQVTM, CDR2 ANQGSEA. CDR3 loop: CSVKGRQQNTEAFF. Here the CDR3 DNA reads TGCAGCGTGAAGGGGCGGCAGCAGAACACTGAAGCTTTCTTT.

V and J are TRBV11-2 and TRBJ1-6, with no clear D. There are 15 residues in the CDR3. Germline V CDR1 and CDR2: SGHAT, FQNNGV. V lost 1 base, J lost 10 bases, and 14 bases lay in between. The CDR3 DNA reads TGTGCCAGCAGCTTAGTTGGCTGGAAGGGATCACCCCTCCACTTT. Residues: CASSLVGWKGSPLHF.

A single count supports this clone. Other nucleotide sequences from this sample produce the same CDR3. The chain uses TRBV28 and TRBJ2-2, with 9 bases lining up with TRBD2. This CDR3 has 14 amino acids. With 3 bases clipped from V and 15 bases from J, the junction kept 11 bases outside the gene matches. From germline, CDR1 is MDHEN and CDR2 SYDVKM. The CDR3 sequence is CASSLALAGDKLFF. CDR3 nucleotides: TGTGCCAGCAGTTTGGCGTTAGCGGGGGACAAGTTGTTTTTT.

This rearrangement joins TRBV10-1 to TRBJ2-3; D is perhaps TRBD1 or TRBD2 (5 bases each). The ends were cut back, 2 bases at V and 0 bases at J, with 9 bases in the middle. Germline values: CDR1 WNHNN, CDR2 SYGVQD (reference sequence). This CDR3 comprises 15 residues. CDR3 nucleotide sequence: TGCGCCAGCAGTGAGACTAGACAGAGCACAGATACGCAGTATTTT. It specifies CASSETRQSTDTQYF.

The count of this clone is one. CDR3 loop: CASSLSGGGEQYF. The DNA for the CDR3 is TGTGCCAGCAGTTTGTCGGGGGGAGGCGAGCAGTACTTC. The rearrangement joins TRBV28 to TRBJ2-7; TRBD2 matches at 7 bases. In germline, CDR1 is MDHEN, CDR2 SYDVKM. This CDR3 contains 13 residues. The trim removed 3 bases at V and 6 bases at J, leaving 5 bases unmatched.

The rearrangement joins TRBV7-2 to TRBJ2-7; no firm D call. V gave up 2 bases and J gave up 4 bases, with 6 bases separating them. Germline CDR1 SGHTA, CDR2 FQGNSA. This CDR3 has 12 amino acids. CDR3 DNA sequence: TGTGCCAGCAGCTTAATACAATACGAGCAGTACTTC. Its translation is CASSLIQYEQYF.

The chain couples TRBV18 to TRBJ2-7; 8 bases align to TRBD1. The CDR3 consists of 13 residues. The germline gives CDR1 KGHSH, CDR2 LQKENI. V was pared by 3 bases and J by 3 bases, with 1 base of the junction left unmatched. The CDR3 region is CASSPDRDYEQYF. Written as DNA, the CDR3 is TGTGCCAGCTCACCGGACAGGGACTACGAGCAGTACTTC.